The present T cell receptor beta chain was sequenced within a study of cytomegalovirus exposure and HLA in healthy donors. This clone was seen a few times. As yet, its antigen is unknown. In the PCR, 60 Vbeta and 13 Jbeta primers were used. Measured with immunoSEQ multiplex PCR; TCRdb has only the in-frame clones, and not every one. The table lists 100,000 or so clones, about four fifths of them singletons. Study-wide results and limits: Per published reports, the classifier diagnosed cytomegalovirus status with high specificity and sensitivity. Further analysis was carried out later, and it showed several of the most significant clusters appearing linked to common viral pathogens. The authors listed 180 or so TCR beta chains as cytomegalovirus-associated.

V shed 8 bases and J 2 bases; nucleotides not matched to a gene: 7. Germline V gives CDR1 ENHRY, CDR2 SYGVKD. The CDR3 extends over 14 amino acids. Sample: PBMCs. The receptor was derived from a man aged 30 to 45 in good health and CMV-seronegative. The V call is TRBV10-3, the J call TRBJ2-3, with TRBD1 identical over 7 bases. The CDR3 protein is CAISGTDTTDTQYF. In DNA, the CDR3 is TGTGCCATCTCCGGGACAGACACCACAGATACGCAGTATTTT.